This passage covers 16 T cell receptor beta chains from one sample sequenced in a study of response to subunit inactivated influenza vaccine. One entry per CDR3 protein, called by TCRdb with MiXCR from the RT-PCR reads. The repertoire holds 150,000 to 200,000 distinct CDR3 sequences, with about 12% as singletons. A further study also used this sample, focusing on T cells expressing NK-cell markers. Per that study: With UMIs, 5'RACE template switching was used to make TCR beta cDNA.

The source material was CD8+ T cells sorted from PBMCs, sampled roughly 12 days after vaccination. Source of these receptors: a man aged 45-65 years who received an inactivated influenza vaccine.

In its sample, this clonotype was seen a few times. CDR3 in DNA: TGTGCCAGCAGCTTACCCCGGGACAGGGTAAATGAGCAGTTCTTC. It is translated as CASSLPRDRVNEQFF. The rearrangement uses TRBV5-8 and TRBJ2-1; 9 bases align to TRBD1. This CDR3 has 15 amino acids. Germline assignment: CDR1 SGHTS and CDR2 YDEGEE. Germline trimming cut 2 bases from V and 7 bases from J; bases unmatched to any gene: 7.

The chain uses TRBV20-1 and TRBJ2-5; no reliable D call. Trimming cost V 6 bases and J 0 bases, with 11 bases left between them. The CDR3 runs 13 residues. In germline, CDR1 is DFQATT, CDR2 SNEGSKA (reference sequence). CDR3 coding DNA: TGCAGTGCGATGGACCTGTACCAAGAGACCCAGTACTTC. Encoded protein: CSAMDLYQETQYF.

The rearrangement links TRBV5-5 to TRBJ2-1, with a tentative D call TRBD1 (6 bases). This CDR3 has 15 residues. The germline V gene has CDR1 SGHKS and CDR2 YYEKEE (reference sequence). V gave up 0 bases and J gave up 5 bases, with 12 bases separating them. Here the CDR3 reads CASSLVEQGDNEQFF. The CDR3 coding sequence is TGTGCCAGCAGCTTGGTAGAACAGGGAGACAATGAGCAGTTCTTC.

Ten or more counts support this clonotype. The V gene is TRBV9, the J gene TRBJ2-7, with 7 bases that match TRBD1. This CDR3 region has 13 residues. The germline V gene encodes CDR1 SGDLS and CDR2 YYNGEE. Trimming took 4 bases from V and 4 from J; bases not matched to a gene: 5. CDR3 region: CASSPRDSYEQYF. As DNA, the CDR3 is TGTGCCAGCAGCCCAAGGGACAGTTACGAGCAGTACTTC.

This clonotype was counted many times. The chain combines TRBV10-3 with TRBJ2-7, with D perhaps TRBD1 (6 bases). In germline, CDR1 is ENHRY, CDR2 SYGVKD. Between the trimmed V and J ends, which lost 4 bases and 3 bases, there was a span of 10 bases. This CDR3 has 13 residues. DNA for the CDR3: TGTGCCATCAGTGCCGACAGGTTCTACGAGCAGTACTTC. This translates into CAISADRFYEQYF.

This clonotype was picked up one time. CDR3 sequence reads: CASSSHPPTKGARGYTF. CDR3 sequence (DNA): TGTGCCAGCAGTTCCCACCCTCCAACTAAGGGGGCGCGGGGCTACACCTTC. V usage is TRBV6-5 and J usage is TRBJ1-2; 7 bases fit TRBD1. Germline loops: CDR1 MNHEY, CDR2 SVGAGI. After removal of 4 bases from V and 8 bases from J, the junction contained 19 bases not matched to a gene. This CDR3 comprises 17 residues.

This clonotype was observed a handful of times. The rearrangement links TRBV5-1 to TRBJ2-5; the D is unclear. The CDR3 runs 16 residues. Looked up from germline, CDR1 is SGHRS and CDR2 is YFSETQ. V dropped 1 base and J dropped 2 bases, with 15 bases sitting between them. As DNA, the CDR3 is TGCGCCAGCAGCTTGTTTCCCGAACGTGGACAAGAGACCCAGTACTTC. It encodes CASSLFPERGQETQYF.

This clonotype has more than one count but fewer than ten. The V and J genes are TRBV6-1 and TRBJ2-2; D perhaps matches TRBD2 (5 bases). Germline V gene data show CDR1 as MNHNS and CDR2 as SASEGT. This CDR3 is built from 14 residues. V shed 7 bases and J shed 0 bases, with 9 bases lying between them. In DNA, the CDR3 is TGTGCCAGCAAAGAGGGATCGAACACCGGGGAGCTGTTTTTT. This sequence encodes CASKEGSNTGELFF.

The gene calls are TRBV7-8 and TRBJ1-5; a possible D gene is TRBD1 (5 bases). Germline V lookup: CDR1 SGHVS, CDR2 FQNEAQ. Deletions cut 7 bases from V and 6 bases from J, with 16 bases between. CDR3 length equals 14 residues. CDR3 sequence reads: CASNQMGGSQPQHF. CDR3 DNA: TGTGCCAGCAACCAAATGGGGGGTTCTCAGCCCCAGCATTTT.

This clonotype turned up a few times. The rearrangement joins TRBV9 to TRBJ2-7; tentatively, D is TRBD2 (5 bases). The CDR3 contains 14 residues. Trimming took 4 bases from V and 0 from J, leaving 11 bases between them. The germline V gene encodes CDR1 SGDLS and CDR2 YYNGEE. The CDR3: CASSPRGLSYEQYF. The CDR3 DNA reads TGTGCCAGCAGCCCCCGAGGGCTCTCCTACGAGCAGTACTTC.

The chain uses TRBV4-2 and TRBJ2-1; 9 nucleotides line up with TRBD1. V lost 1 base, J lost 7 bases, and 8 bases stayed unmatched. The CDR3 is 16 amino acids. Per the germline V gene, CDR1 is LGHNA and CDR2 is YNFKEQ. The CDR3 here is CASSQVGQGPKNEQFF. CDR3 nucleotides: TGTGCCAGCAGCCAAGTCGGACAGGGGCCCAAGAATGAGCAGTTCTTC.

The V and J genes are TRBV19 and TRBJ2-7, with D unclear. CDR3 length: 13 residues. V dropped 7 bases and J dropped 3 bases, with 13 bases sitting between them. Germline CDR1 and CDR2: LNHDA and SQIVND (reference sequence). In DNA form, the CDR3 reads TGTGCCAGTACCGCCCATCCCAGCTACGAGCAGTACTTC. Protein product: CASTAHPSYEQYF.

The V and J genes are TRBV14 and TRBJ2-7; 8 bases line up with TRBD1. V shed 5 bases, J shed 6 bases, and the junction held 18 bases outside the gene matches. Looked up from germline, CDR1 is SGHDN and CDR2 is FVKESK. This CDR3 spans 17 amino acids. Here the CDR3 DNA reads TGTGCCAGCAGCTCTCAAACCGCCGGGACAGGTTCATCCGAGCAGTACTTC. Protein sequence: CASSSQTAGTGSSEQYF.

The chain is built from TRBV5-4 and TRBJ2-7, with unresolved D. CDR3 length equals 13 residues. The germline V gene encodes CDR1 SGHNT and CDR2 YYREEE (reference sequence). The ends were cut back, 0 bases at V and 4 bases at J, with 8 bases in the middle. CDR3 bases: TGTGCCAGCAGCTTGGTTGAGGATTACGAGCAGTACTTC. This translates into CASSLVEDYEQYF.

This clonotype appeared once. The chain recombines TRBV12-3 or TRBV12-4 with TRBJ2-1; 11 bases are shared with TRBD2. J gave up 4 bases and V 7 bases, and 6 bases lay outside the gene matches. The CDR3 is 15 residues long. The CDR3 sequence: CASTLLAGGYNEQFF. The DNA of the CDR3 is TGTGCCAGCACCCTCCTAGCGGGGGGTTACAATGAGCAGTTCTTC.

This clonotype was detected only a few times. CDR3: CASSLRSGRAHSYNEQFF. The CDR3 DNA reads TGTGCCAGCAGCTTACGTAGCGGGAGGGCTCACTCCTACAATGAGCAGTTCTTC. J is TRBJ2-1 and V is TRBV7-8; 11 nucleotides align to TRBD2. The junction had 6 bases not matched to a gene; V was cut back by 2 bases and J by 0 bases. The CDR3 covers 18 residues. Germline CDR1 reads SGHVS; CDR2 reads FQNEAQ.